This T cell receptor (beta chain) was observed in a study of blood T cell repertoires in COVID-19. On the study more broadly: PBMCs, B-cell-depleted T cells, or T cells provided the cDNA or gDNA that made up the material.

Germline-derived CDR1 and CDR2 are MNHEY and SVGAGI. Trimming cost V 3 bases and J 3 bases, with 11 bases left between them. This CDR3 is 15 amino acids long. Study processing details: Scientists estimated how many nucleated cells there were by amplifying reference gene primers. TCRdb's copy holds only in-frame clones and misses some; the assay was immunoSEQ multiplex PCR. That table furnishes V, J and clone size, whereas the DNA furnished D and trimming. The table shows fewer than 450,000 clones, with roughly 86% occurring only once. Sample: PBMCs or T cells enriched from blood (not recorded which). The V gene is TRBV6-5, the J gene TRBJ1-4; tentatively, D is TRBD1 (5 bases). The source is a woman in her forties with acute COVID-19. CDR3 region: CASSYRGEPNEKLFF. CDR3 nucleotide sequence: TGTGCCAGCAGTTATCGGGGGGAGCCTAATGAAAAACTGTTTTTT.